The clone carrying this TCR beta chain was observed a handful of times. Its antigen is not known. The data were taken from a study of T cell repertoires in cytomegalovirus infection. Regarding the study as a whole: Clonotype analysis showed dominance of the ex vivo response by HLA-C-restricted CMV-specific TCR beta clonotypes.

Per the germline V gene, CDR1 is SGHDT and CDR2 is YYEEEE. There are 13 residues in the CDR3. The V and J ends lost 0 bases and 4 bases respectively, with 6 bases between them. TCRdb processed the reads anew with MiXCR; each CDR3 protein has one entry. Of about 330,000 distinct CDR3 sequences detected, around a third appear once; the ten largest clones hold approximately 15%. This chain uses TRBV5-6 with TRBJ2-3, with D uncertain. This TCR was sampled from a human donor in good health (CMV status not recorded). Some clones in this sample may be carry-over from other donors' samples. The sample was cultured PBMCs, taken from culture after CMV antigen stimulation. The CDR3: CASSLASSDTQYF. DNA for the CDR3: TGTGCCAGCAGCTTGGCGAGTTCAGATACGCAGTATTTT.